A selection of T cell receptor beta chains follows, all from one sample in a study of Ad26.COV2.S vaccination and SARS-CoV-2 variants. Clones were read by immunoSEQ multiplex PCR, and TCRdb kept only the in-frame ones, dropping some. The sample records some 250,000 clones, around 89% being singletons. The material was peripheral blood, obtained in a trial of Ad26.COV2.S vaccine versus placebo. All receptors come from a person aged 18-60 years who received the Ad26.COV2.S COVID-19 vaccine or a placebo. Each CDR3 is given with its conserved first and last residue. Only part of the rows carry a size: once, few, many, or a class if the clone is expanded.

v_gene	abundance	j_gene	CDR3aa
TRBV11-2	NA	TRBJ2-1	CASSWGLAGYNEQFF
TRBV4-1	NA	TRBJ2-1	CASSQRSGVYNEQFF
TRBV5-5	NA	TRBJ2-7	CASSLDNLRTGAYEQYF
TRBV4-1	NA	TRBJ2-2	CASRSGTSAGELFF
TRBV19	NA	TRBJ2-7	CASSEANEQYF
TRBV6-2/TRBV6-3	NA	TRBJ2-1	CASSLRGGTNEQFF
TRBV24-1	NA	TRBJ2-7	CATSDLTLAGVPYEQYF
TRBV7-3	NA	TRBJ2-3	CASSLAGGLDTQYF
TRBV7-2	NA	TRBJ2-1	CAVQENSYNEQFF
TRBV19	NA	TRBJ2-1	CASRGDRHYEQFF
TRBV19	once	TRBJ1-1	CASKVNTEAFF
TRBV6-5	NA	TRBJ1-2	CASSYSPGNYGYTF
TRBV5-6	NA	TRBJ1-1	CASSLAGGGRTEAFF
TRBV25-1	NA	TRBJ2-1	CASSEYINGGFNEQFF
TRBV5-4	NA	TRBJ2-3	CASSSKRESSTDTQYF
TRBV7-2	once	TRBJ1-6	CASSSLGNPGIRIDSPLHF
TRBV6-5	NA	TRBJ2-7	CASGARGLSNEQYF
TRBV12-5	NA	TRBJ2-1	CASGSGTGPNEQFF
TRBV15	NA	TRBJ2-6	CATSRDGVGANVLTF
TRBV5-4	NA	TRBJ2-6	CASSLEGAWASGANVLTF
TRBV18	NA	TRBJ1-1	CASSRGSGTEAFF
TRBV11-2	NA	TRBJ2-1	CASSLVALYSYNEQFF
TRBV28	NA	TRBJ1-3	CASSSRSPSGNTIYF
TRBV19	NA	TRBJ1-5	CASSISGNQPQHF
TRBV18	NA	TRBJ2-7	CASSPPGTGEQYF
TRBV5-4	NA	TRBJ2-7	CASSPGPRNEQYF
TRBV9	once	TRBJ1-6	CASSVVGGNRSPLHF
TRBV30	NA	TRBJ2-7	CAWSVTGYEQYF